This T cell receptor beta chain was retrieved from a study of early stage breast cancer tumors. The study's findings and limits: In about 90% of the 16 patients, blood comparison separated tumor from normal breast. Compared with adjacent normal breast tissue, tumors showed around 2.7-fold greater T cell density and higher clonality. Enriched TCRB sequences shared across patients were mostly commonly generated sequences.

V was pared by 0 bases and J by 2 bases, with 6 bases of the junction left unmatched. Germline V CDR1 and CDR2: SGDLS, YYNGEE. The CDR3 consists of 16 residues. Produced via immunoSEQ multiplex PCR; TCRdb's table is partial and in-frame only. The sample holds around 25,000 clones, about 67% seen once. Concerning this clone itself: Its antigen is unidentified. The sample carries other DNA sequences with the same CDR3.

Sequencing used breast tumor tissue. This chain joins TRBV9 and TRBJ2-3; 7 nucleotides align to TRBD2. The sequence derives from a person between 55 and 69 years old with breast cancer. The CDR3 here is CASSVGLAAITDTQYF. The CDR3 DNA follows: TGTGCCAGCAGCGTAGGGCTAGCGGCTATCACAGATACGCAGTATTTT.